This T cell receptor beta chain is drawn from a study of cytomegalovirus exposure and HLA in healthy donors. Remarks on this clone: Its specificity is not known.

The PCR employed 60 Vbeta primers together with 13 Jbeta primers. The assay was immunoSEQ multiplex PCR, and TCRdb's table has in-frame clones only and misses some. The table records some 100,000 clones, around 86% of them present only once. Whole-study findings and limits: A later analysis found that most CMV-associated TCR beta chains appeared HLA-restricted.

The V end was cut by 2 bases, the J end by 0 bases, with 11 bases between. Looked up from germline, CDR1 is SGHAT and CDR2 is FQNNGV. The CDR3 runs 15 residues. The sequencing sample was made of PBMCs. This receptor was identified in a woman in her 30s in good health and CMV-seronegative. The chain joins TRBV11-2 to TRBJ2-7, with a weak D call TRBD2 (5 bases). The CDR3 is CASSLWAGGSYEQYF. In DNA, the CDR3 is TGTGCCAGCAGCTTATGGGCGGGCGGCTCCTACGAGCAGTACTTC.